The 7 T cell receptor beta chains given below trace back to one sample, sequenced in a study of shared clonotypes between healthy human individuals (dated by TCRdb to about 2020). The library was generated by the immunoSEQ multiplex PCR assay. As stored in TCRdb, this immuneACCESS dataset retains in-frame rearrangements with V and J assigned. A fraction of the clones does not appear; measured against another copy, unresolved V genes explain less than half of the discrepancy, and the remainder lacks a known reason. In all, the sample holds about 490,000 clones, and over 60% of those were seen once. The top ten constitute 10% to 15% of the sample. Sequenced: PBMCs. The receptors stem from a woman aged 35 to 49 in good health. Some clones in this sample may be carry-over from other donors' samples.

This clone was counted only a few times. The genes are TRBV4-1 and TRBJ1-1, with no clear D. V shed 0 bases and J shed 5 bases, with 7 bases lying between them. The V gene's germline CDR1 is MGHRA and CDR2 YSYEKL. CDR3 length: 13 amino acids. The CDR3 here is CASSQEEGTEAFF. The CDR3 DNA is TGCGCCAGCAGCCAAGAAGAAGGGACTGAAGCTTTCTTT.

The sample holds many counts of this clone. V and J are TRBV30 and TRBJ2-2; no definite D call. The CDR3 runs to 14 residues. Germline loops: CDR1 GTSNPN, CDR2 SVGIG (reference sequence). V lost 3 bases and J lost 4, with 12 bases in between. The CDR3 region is CAWRREGRTGELFF. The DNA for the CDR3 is TGTGCCTGGAGGAGAGAAGGGCGCACCGGGGAGCTGTTTTTT. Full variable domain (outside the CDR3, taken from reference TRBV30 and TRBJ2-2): SQTIHQWPATLVQPVGSPLSLECTVEGTSNPNLYWYRQAAGRGLQLLFYSVGIGQISSEVPQNLSASRPQDRQFILSSKKLLLSDSGFYLCAWRREGRTGELFFGEGSRLTVL.

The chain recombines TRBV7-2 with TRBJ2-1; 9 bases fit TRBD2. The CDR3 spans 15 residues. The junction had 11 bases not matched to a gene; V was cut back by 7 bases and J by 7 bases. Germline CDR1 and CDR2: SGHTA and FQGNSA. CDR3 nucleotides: TGTGCCAGCACCAATAGCGGGAGTGGGGGGAATGAGCAGTTCTTC. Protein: CASTNSGSGGNEQFF.

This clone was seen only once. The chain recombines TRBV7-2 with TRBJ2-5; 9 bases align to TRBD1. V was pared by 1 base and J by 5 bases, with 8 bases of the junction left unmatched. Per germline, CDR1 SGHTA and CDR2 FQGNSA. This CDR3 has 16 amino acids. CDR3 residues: CASSLVGQGQGETQYF. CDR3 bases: TGTGCCAGCAGCTTAGTGGGGCAGGGACAGGGTGAGACCCAGTACTTC.

The CDR3 is CASSPSLGGGGNTQYF. The CDR3, as DNA: TGTGCCAGCAGTCCCTCCCTCGGGGGGGGTGGAAATACGCAGTATTTT. The chain couples TRBV27 to TRBJ2-3; 8 bases match TRBD2. Germline lookup yields CDR1 MNHEY and CDR2 SMNVEV (reference sequence). J gave up 7 bases and V 5 bases, and 14 bases lay outside the gene matches. CDR3 length: 16 residues.

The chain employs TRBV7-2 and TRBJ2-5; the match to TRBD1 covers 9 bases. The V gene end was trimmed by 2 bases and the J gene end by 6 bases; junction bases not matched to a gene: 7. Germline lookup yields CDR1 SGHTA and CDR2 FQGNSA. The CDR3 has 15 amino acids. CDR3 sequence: CASSLLTGQGKTQYF. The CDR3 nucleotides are TGTGCCAGCAGCTTATTGACGGGACAGGGAAAGACCCAGTACTTC.

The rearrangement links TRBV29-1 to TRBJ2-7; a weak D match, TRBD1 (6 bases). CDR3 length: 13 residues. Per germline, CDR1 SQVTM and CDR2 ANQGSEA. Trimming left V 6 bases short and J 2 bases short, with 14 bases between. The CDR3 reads CSVLDRATYEQYF. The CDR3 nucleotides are TGCAGCGTCTTGGACAGAGCGACCTACGAGCAGTACTTC.